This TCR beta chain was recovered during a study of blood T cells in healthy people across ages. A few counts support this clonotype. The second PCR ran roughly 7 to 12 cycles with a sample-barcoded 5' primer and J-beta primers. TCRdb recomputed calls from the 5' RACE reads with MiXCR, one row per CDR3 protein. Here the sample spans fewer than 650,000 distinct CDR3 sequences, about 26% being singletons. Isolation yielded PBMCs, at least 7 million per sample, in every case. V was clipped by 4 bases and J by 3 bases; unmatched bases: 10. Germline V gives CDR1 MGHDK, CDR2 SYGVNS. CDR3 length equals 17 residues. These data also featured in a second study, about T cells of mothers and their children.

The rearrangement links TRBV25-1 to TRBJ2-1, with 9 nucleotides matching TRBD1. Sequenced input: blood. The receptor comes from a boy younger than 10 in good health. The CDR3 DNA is TGTGCCAGCAGTGGCAACCTACAGGGGGCCATCTACAATGAGCAGTTCTTC. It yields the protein CASSGNLQGAIYNEQFF. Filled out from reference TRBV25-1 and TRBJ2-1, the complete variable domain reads EADIYQTPRYLVIGTGKKITLECSQTMGHDKMYWYQQDPGMELHLIHYSYGVNSTEKGDLSSESTVSRIRTEHFPLTLESARPSHTSQYLCASSGNLQGAIYNEQFFGPGTRLTVL.